These T cell receptor beta chains were read from a single sample in a study of beta chain features in type 1 diabetes. The table came from immunoSEQ multiplex PCR; TCRdb's copy has only in-frame clones and leaves some out. The repertoire holds about 370,000 clones, with 9.6% as singletons. The sample taken for sequencing was central memory CD4+ T cells from blood. The receptors derive from a man in his thirties or forties with type 1 diabetes. CDR3s include the opening cysteine and the closing phenylalanine or tryptophan. The D gene is left open where the match is weak. Clone size is shown for a subset of rows, as once, few, many or a class of expanded clone.

clone_size: few
d_call: TRBD2
j_call: TRBJ2-2
v_call: TRBV11-3
cdr3_length: 15
cdr3_aa: CASSPSGVRVGELFF
cdr3_nt: TGTGCCAGCAGCCCTAGCGGGGTGCGTGTCGGGGAGCTGTTTTTT

clone_size: few
d_call: TRBD2
j_call: TRBJ2-3
v_call: TRBV10-3
cdr3_length: 15
cdr3_aa: CAISGGSGSSDTQYF
cdr3_nt: TGTGCCATCAGTGGGGGTAGCGGGAGTTCAGATACGCAGTATTTT

clone_size: -
d_call: -
j_call: TRBJ2-3
v_call: TRBV4-1
cdr3_length: 15
cdr3_aa: CASSQDPAATDTQYF
cdr3_nt: TGCGCCAGCAGCCAAGACCCAGCGGCGACAGATACGCAGTATTTT

clone_size: -
d_call: -
j_call: TRBJ2-5
v_call: TRBV6-6
cdr3_length: 15
cdr3_aa: CASSYTGGGGETQYF
cdr3_nt: TGTGCCAGCAGTTATACAGGAGGAGGGGGAGAGACCCAGTACTTC

clone_size: -
d_call: -
j_call: TRBJ1-2
v_call: TRBV7-2
cdr3_length: 14
cdr3_aa: CASSKDSPVYGYTF
cdr3_nt: TGTGCCAGCAGCAAGGACAGCCCTGTCTATGGCTACACCTTC

clone_size: -
d_call: -
j_call: TRBJ1-1
v_call: TRBV2
cdr3_length: 12
cdr3_aa: CASKGGNTEAFF
cdr3_nt: TGTGCCAGCAAGGGAGGGAACACTGAAGCTTTCTTT

clone_size: many
d_call: TRBD1
j_call: TRBJ2-5
v_call: TRBV5-4
cdr3_length: 15
cdr3_aa: CASNLLIGGGETQYF
cdr3_nt: TGTGCCAGCAACCTCCTGATAGGGGGCGGAGAGACCCAGTACTTC

clone_size: -
d_call: TRBD1
j_call: TRBJ1-5
v_call: TRBV6-1
cdr3_length: 17
cdr3_aa: CASSARQGSLGNQPQHF
cdr3_nt: TGTGCCAGCAGTGCCCGACAGGGGTCCTTAGGCAATCAGCCCCAGCATTTT

clone_size: -
d_call: TRBD1
j_call: TRBJ2-2
v_call: TRBV19
cdr3_length: 17
cdr3_aa: CASSINTGTAFTGELFF
cdr3_nt: TGTGCCAGTAGTATAAATACCGGGACAGCTTTCACCGGGGAGCTGTTTTTT

clone_size: many
d_call: -
j_call: TRBJ1-4
v_call: TRBV2
cdr3_length: 13
cdr3_aa: CASRNQQLEKLFF
cdr3_nt: TGTGCCAGCAGGAATCAACAACTCGAAAAACTGTTTTTT

clone_size: -
d_call: -
j_call: TRBJ1-1
v_call: TRBV5-1
cdr3_length: 15
cdr3_aa: CASSSNLPGNTEAFF
cdr3_nt: TGCGCCAGCAGCTCGAACCTCCCGGGGAACACTGAAGCTTTCTTT

clone_size: -
d_call: TRBD2
j_call: TRBJ2-7
v_call: TRBV11-2
cdr3_length: 17
cdr3_aa: CASSLELAGGFSYEQYF
cdr3_nt: TGTGCCAGCAGCTTAGAACTAGCGGGAGGGTTCTCCTACGAGCAGTACTTC

clone_size: few
d_call: -
j_call: TRBJ2-3
v_call: TRBV15
cdr3_length: 16
cdr3_aa: CATSRDVAGRGDTQYF
cdr3_nt: TGTGCCACCAGCAGAGATGTGGCAGGGAGAGGAGATACGCAGTATTTT

clone_size: few
d_call: -
j_call: TRBJ2-7
v_call: TRBV2
cdr3_length: 12
cdr3_aa: CASSETRYEQYF
cdr3_nt: TGTGCCAGCAGTGAGACCCGCTACGAGCAGTACTTC

clone_size: -
d_call: -
j_call: TRBJ2-3
v_call: TRBV10-3
cdr3_length: 13
cdr3_aa: CASSTRLSDTQYF
cdr3_nt: TGTGCCAGCAGCACTAGACTCTCGGATACGCAGTATTTT

clone_size: -
d_call: -
j_call: TRBJ2-1
v_call: TRBV2
cdr3_length: 13
cdr3_aa: CASRSGTLNEQFF
cdr3_nt: TGTGCCAGCAGATCCGGGACCCTCAATGAGCAGTTCTTC

clone_size: many
d_call: TRBD2
j_call: TRBJ2-7
v_call: TRBV18
cdr3_length: 13
cdr3_aa: CASSPGTSPEQYF
cdr3_nt: TGTGCCAGCTCACCGGGGACTAGTCCCGAGCAGTACTTC

clone_size: -
d_call: -
j_call: TRBJ1-1
v_call: TRBV6-5
cdr3_length: 12
cdr3_aa: CASTGPYTEAFF
cdr3_nt: TGTGCCAGCACCGGACCGTACACTGAAGCTTTCTTT

clone_size: -
d_call: TRBD1
j_call: TRBJ1-5
v_call: TRBV6-6
cdr3_length: 15
cdr3_aa: CASRAGQGVNQPQHF
cdr3_nt: TGTGCCAGCAGGGCCGGACAGGGGGTAAATCAGCCCCAGCATTTT

clone_size: few
d_call: -
j_call: TRBJ2-7
v_call: TRBV5-1
cdr3_length: 14
cdr3_aa: CASSLGQVSYEQYF
cdr3_nt: TGCGCCAGCAGCTTGGGCCAGGTTTCCTACGAGCAGTACTTC

clone_size: -
d_call: TRBD2
j_call: TRBJ2-7
v_call: TRBV9
cdr3_length: 15
cdr3_aa: CASSVGREAPVEQYF
cdr3_nt: TGTGCCAGCAGCGTGGGTCGGGAGGCCCCTGTGGAGCAGTACTTC

clone_size: few
d_call: -
j_call: TRBJ2-7
v_call: TRBV28
cdr3_length: 16
cdr3_aa: CASSLSGTRSSYEQYF
cdr3_nt: TGTGCCAGCAGTTTATCAGGGACTCGGAGCTCCTACGAGCAGTACTTC

clone_size: few
d_call: -
j_call: TRBJ1-5
v_call: TRBV6-1
cdr3_length: 14
cdr3_aa: CASTGHYSNQPQHF
cdr3_nt: TGTGCCAGCACGGGGCATTATAGCAATCAGCCCCAGCATTTT

clone_size: few
d_call: TRBD2
j_call: TRBJ2-1
v_call: TRBV7-2
cdr3_length: 15
cdr3_aa: CASSKTSGPTAEQFF
cdr3_nt: TGTGCCAGCAGCAAAACTAGCGGGCCCACCGCCGAGCAGTTCTTC

clone_size: few
d_call: TRBD2
j_call: TRBJ2-3
v_call: TRBV11-2
cdr3_length: 16
cdr3_aa: CASSSRTSGSRDTQYF
cdr3_nt: TGTGCCAGCAGCTCAAGGACTAGCGGGAGTAGAGATACGCAGTATTTT

clone_size: -
d_call: TRBD2
j_call: TRBJ2-3
v_call: TRBV4-2
cdr3_length: 15
cdr3_aa: CASTQGGANTDTQYF
cdr3_nt: TGTGCCAGCACCCAGGGAGGGGCCAACACAGATACGCAGTATTTT

clone_size: -
d_call: TRBD1
j_call: TRBJ1-1
v_call: TRBV4-2
cdr3_length: 13
cdr3_aa: CASSRDRDNEAFF
cdr3_nt: TGTGCCAGCAGCCGGGACAGGGATAATGAAGCTTTCTTT

clone_size: few
d_call: TRBD1
j_call: TRBJ2-7
v_call: TRBV5-1
cdr3_length: 15
cdr3_aa: CASSRGQGSSYEQYF
cdr3_nt: TGCGCCAGCAGCCGGGGACAGGGGTCCTCCTACGAGCAGTACTTC

clone_size: many
d_call: TRBD1
j_call: TRBJ2-4
v_call: TRBV9
cdr3_length: 14
cdr3_aa: CASSEGQGVNIQYF
cdr3_nt: TGTGCCAGCAGCGAGGGACAGGGGGTAAACATTCAGTACTTC

clone_size: few
d_call: -
j_call: TRBJ2-6
v_call: TRBV5-6
cdr3_length: 15
cdr3_aa: CASSLGTTGANVLTF
cdr3_nt: TGTGCCAGCAGCTTAGGGACGACTGGGGCCAACGTCCTGACTTTC

clone_size: many
d_call: -
j_call: TRBJ1-1
v_call: TRBV4-2
cdr3_length: 15
cdr3_aa: CASSQDPGAWTEAFF
cdr3_nt: TGTGCCAGCAGCCAAGACCCCGGGGCGTGGACTGAAGCTTTCTTT

clone_size: -
d_call: -
j_call: TRBJ1-3
v_call: TRBV6-1
cdr3_length: 11
cdr3_aa: CASIRGNTIYF
cdr3_nt: TGTGCCAGCATCCGCGGGAACACCATATATTTT

clone_size: few
d_call: -
j_call: TRBJ1-1
v_call: TRBV9
cdr3_length: 13
cdr3_aa: CASSVAANTEAFF
cdr3_nt: TGTGCCAGCAGCGTAGCGGCGAACACTGAAGCTTTCTTT

clone_size: -
d_call: -
j_call: TRBJ2-1
v_call: TRBV9
cdr3_length: 15
cdr3_aa: CASSVEAGQYNEQFF
cdr3_nt: TGTGCCAGCAGCGTAGAAGCCGGACAGTACAATGAGCAGTTCTTC

clone_size: many
d_call: -
j_call: TRBJ2-3
v_call: TRBV10-3
cdr3_length: 13
cdr3_aa: CAISEARTDTQYF
cdr3_nt: TGTGCCATCAGTGAGGCCCGCACAGATACGCAGTATTTT

clone_size: -
d_call: TRBD1
j_call: TRBJ2-1
v_call: TRBV28
cdr3_length: 16
cdr3_aa: CASSLYGTGALYEQFF
cdr3_nt: TGTGCCAGCAGTTTATACGGGACAGGGGCCCTGTATGAGCAGTTCTTC

clone_size: -
d_call: TRBD1
j_call: TRBJ1-1
v_call: TRBV28
cdr3_length: 16
cdr3_aa: CASSDGTGPMNTEAFF
cdr3_nt: TGTGCCAGCAGTGACGGGACAGGGCCAATGAACACTGAAGCTTTCTTT

clone_size: -
d_call: -
j_call: TRBJ2-7
v_call: TRBV7-2
cdr3_length: 14
cdr3_aa: CASSTDGTSYEQYF
cdr3_nt: TGTGCCAGCAGTACCGACGGTACCTCCTACGAGCAGTACTTC

clone_size: -
d_call: TRBD1
j_call: TRBJ2-1
v_call: TRBV5-1
cdr3_length: 15
cdr3_aa: CASSLKQGSYNEQFF
cdr3_nt: TGCGCCAGCAGCTTGAAACAGGGGAGCTACAATGAGCAGTTCTTC

clone_size: -
d_call: TRBD1
j_call: TRBJ2-1
v_call: TRBV19
cdr3_length: 15
cdr3_aa: CASSIIEQGVNEQFF
cdr3_nt: TGTGCCAGTAGTATAATCGAACAGGGGGTGAATGAGCAGTTCTTC